The 11 T cell receptor beta chains presented below share a single source sample, sequenced in a study of blood T cell repertoires in COVID-19. The data were produced by immunoSEQ multiplex PCR, yet TCRdb's version contains in-frame clones alone and is incomplete. Of over 55,000 clones listed, about 82% were seen once; the top ten hold 20% to 25%. Material: peripheral blood. The receptors shown here come from a man aged 50 or older with acute or convalescent COVID-19.

This chain connects TRBV3-1 (or the pseudogene TRBV3-2) to TRBJ2-3; tentatively, D is TRBD1 (6 bases). Looked up from germline, CDR1 is LGHDT and CDR2 is YNNKEL (reference sequence). The CDR3 has 14 residues. V lost 4 bases to trimming and J lost 0 bases, with 8 bases between them. The CDR3 is CASSRGQSTDTQYF. In DNA form, the CDR3 reads TGTGCCAGCAGCCGAGGACAGAGCACAGATACGCAGTATTTT.

This sequence joins TRBV3-1 (or the pseudogene TRBV3-2) and TRBJ2-3; no firm D call. The CDR3 has 13 amino acids. V was trimmed by 1 base and J by 3 bases, leaving 5 bases between them. Germline V gene data show CDR1 as LGHDT and CDR2 as YNNKEL (reference sequence). In DNA form, the CDR3 reads TGTGCCAGCAGCCAAGGTGCGACAGATACGCAGTATTTT. Protein product: CASSQGATDTQYF.

V usage is TRBV7-2 and J usage is TRBJ2-7; TRBD2 matches 8 bases. Trimming took 5 bases from V and 1 from J; bases not matched to a gene: 7. From germline, CDR1 is SGHTA and CDR2 FQGNSA. The CDR3 has 15 amino acids. The CDR3 coding sequence is TGTGCCAGCAGCGTGAGCGGGGGCGCATCCTACGAGCAGTACTTC. This sequence encodes CASSVSGGASYEQYF.

The chain has TRBV3-1 (or the pseudogene TRBV3-2) and TRBJ1-1, with 7 bases identical to TRBD1. The ends lost 2 bases at V and 4 bases at J; junction bases unmatched: 4. Germline lookup yields CDR1 LGHDT and CDR2 YNNKEL (reference sequence). The CDR3 totals 14 residues. The chain's CDR3 is CASSQPSGGTEAFF. In DNA form, the CDR3 reads TGTGCCAGCAGCCAACCCTCAGGGGGCACTGAAGCTTTCTTT.

The chain links TRBV6-5 to TRBJ2-1; maybe TRBD1 (6 bases). From germline, CDR1 is MNHEY and CDR2 SVGAGI. The germline V and J ends were trimmed by 2 bases and 9 bases, with 14 bases remaining between them. The CDR3 is 14 amino acids. Here the CDR3 reads CASSYTTGWGEQFF. CDR3 bases: TGTGCCAGCAGTTACACAACAGGGTGGGGTGAGCAGTTCTTC.

This clone occurred a few times. The chain is built from TRBV3-1 (or the pseudogene TRBV3-2) and TRBJ1-5; D is perhaps TRBD1 (5 bases). The CDR3 sequence is 13 residues long. Trimming stripped 2 bases from V and 6 bases from J, with 8 bases between. The germline gives CDR1 LGHDT, CDR2 YNNKEL (reference sequence). The CDR3 DNA is TGTGCCAGCAGCCAACAGGGTGGTCAGCCCCAGCATTTT. It is translated as CASSQQGGQPQHF.

There are a few counts of this clone. The chain carries TRBV4-1 and TRBJ1-1, with 8 bases matching TRBD1. CDR3 length equals 15 residues. The germline gives CDR1 MGHRA, CDR2 YSYEKL. The trim removed 0 bases at V and 7 bases at J, leaving 7 bases unmatched. The CDR3 DNA reads as TGCGCCAGCAGCCAAGATCCCAGGGGGCTTGTTGAAGCTTTCTTT. Translating it yields CASSQDPRGLVEAFF.

The rearrangement uses TRBV3-1 (or the pseudogene TRBV3-2) and TRBJ2-3; a possible D gene is TRBD1 (6 bases). The V end was cut by 4 bases, the J end by 0 bases, with 8 bases between. Germline CDR1 reads LGHDT; CDR2 reads YNNKEL (reference sequence). CDR3 length equals 14 residues. The CDR3 coding sequence is TGTGCCAGCAGCCCAAGGGGGAGCACAGATACGCAGTATTTT. It encodes CASSPRGSTDTQYF.

The chain is built from TRBV7-8 and TRBJ1-2; D is uncertain. Germline CDR1 and CDR2: SGHVS and FQNEAQ. The V and J ends lost 1 base and 4 bases respectively, with 4 bases between them. The CDR3 extends over 12 amino acids. CDR3 in DNA: TGTGCCAGCAGCTTAGACGGCTATGGCTACACCTTC. This sequence encodes CASSLDGYGYTF.

The genes are TRBV5-4 and TRBJ1-6, with 9 nucleotides matching TRBD1. Germline values: CDR1 SGHNT, CDR2 YYREEE (reference sequence). With 6 bases clipped from V and 5 bases from J, the junction kept 6 bases outside the gene matches. This CDR3 comprises 15 residues. CDR3 nucleotides: TGTGCCAGCAATTATGACAGGGGGAATAATTCACCCCTCCACTTT. Protein product: CASNYDRGNNSPLHF.

The V call is TRBV29-1, the J call TRBJ1-1; D unclear. Germline CDR1 is SQVTM and CDR2 is ANQGSEA. V lost 6 bases and J 4 bases, leaving 12 bases between the germline ends. The CDR3 extends over 12 amino acids. CDR3 bases: TGCAGCGTCAACCTTGCGGGCACTGAAGCTTTCTTT. It yields the protein CSVNLAGTEAFF. The full variable domain, in which reference TRBV29-1 and TRBJ1-1 provide the parts outside the CDR3, is SAVISQKPSRDICQRGTSLTIQCQVDSQVTMMFWYRQQPGQSLTLIATANQGSEATYESGFVIDKFPISRPNLTFSTLTVSNMSPEDSSIYLCSVNLAGTEAFFGQGTRLTVV.